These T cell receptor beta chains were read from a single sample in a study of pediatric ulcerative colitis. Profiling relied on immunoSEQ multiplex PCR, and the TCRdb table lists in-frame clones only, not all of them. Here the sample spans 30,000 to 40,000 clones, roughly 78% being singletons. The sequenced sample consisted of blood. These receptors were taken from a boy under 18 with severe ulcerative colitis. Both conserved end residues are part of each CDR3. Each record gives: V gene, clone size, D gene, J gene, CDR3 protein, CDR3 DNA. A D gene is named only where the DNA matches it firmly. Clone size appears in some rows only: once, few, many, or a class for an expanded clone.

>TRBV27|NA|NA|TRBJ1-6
CASSPTERSYNSPLHF
TGTGCCAGCAGTCCCACCGAGCGGTCCTATAATTCACCCCTCCACTTT
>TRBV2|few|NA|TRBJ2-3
CASTGASSATDTQYF
TGTGCCAGTACTGGGGCCTCGTCCGCCACAGATACGCAGTATTTT
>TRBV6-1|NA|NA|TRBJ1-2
CASRDGSNYGYTF
TGTGCCAGCAGGGACGGATCTAACTATGGCTACACCTTC
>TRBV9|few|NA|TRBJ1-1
CASSVGEMDTEAFF
TGTGCCAGCAGCGTAGGGGAAATGGACACTGAAGCTTTCTTT
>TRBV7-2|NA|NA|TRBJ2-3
CASSSAADTQYF
TGTGCCAGCAGCTCCGCAGCAGATACGCAGTATTTT
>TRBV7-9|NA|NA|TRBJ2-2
CASERGDTGELFF
TGTGCCAGCGAGAGGGGCGACACCGGGGAGCTGTTTTTT
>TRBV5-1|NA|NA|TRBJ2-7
CASSLTEGFEQYF
TGCGCCAGCAGCTTGACAGAGGGGTTCGAGCAGTACTTC
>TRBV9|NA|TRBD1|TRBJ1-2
CASSGDGTGNYGYTF
TGTGCCAGCAGCGGGGATGGGACAGGGAACTATGGCTACACCTTC
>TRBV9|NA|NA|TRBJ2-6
CASSVAGTGANVLTF
TGTGCCAGCAGCGTAGCAGGGACCGGGGCCAACGTCCTGACTTTC
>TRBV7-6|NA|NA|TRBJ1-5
CASSLWGNQPQHF
TGTGCCAGCTCCCTTTGGGGCAATCAGCCCCAGCATTTT
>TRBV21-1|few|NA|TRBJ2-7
CASSMVKGQSYEQYF
TGTGCCAGCAGCATGGTCAAGGGACAGTCCTACGAGCAGTACTTC
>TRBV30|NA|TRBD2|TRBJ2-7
CAWSGRGGSSYEQYF
TGTGCCTGGAGTGGGCGGGGGGGCTCCTCCTACGAGCAGTACTTC
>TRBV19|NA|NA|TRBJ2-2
CATHPGGRRDTGELFF
TGTGCCACCCACCCAGGGGGGCGCAGGGACACCGGGGAGCTGTTTTTT
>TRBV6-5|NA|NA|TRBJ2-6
CASGWGSGANVLTF
TGTGCCAGCGGGTGGGGCTCTGGGGCCAACGTCCTGACTTTC
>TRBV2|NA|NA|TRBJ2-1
CASSEGDTYNEQFF
TGTGCCAGCAGCGAAGGGGACACCTACAATGAGCAGTTCTTC
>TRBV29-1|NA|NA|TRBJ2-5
CSVEKQKKETQYF
TGCAGCGTTGAAAAACAGAAGAAGGAGACCCAGTACTTC
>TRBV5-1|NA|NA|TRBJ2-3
CASSWAPGGDTQYF
TGCGCCAGCAGCTGGGCACCCGGGGGAGATACGCAGTATTTT
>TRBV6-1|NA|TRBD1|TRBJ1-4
CASSTGPATNEKLFF
TGTGCCAGCTCGACAGGGCCCGCAACTAATGAAAAACTGTTTTTT
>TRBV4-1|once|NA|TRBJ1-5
CASSQVAGTQPQHF
TGCGCCAGCAGCCAAGTCGCTGGGACCCAGCCCCAGCATTTT
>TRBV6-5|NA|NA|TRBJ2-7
CASSYYREQYF
TGTGCCAGCAGTTACTACCGCGAGCAGTACTTC
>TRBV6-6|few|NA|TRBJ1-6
CATQGGNNSPLHF
TGTGCCACACAGGGTGGTAATAATTCACCCCTCCACTTT
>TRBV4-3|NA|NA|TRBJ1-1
CASSQATSGTEAFF
TGCGCCAGCAGCCAAGCAACCAGTGGCACTGAAGCTTTCTTT
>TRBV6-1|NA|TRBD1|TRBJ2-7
CASKSGQGDYEQYF
TGTGCCAGCAAATCGGGACAGGGTGACTACGAGCAGTACTTC
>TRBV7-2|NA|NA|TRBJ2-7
CASSSSSYEQYF
TGTGCCAGCAGTTCGAGCTCCTACGAGCAGTACTTC
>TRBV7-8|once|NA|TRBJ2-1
CASTKRRVPGDEQFF
TGTGCCAGCACCAAACGGCGGGTTCCGGGCGATGAGCAGTTCTTC
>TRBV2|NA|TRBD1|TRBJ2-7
CASSSYGTGGYEQYF
TGTGCCAGCAGTTCTTACGGGACAGGGGGCTACGAGCAGTACTTC
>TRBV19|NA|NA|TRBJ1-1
CASSENTEAFF
TGTGCCAGTAGCGAGAACACTGAAGCTTTCTTT
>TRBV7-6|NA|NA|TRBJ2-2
CASRLTGTHNTGELFF
TGTGCCAGCAGGCTTACCGGGACACACAACACCGGGGAGCTGTTTTTT
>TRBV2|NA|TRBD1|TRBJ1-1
CASSAWTGELGTEAFF
TGTGCCAGCAGTGCCTGGACAGGGGAATTGGGCACTGAAGCTTTCTTT
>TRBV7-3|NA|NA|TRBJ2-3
CASSWGAADTQYF
TGTGCCAGCAGTTGGGGGGCGGCAGATACGCAGTATTTT
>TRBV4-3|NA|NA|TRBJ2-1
CASSQDRSSYNEQFF
TGCGCCAGCAGCCAAGACAGGAGCTCCTACAATGAGCAGTTCTTC